The rows below give T cell receptor beta chains drawn from one sample of a study of blood T cell repertoires in COVID-19. Some clones are missing from TCRdb's copy, which holds only in-frame ones; the method was immunoSEQ multiplex PCR. The profile shows some 16,000 clones, about nine tenths of them singletons. The sample taken for sequencing was peripheral blood. All receptors derive from a human donor in a cohort sampled during active COVID-19. The CDR3 runs from the conserved cysteine through the conserved F or W. Each record gives: V gene, CDR3 length, clone size, J gene, D gene, CDR3 DNA, CDR3 protein. The D gene is left open where the match is weak. Clone size, where shown, is once, few, many, or a class for clones that have expanded.

v_call: TRBV5-1
cdr3_length: 15
clone_size: NA
j_call: TRBJ1-1
d_call: NA
cdr3_nt: TGCGCCAGCAGCGGACTGACAGGTGGAAACACTGAAGCTTTCTTT
cdr3_aa: CASSGLTGGNTEAFF

v_call: TRBV28
cdr3_length: 21
clone_size: NA
j_call: TRBJ2-5
d_call: TRBD2
cdr3_nt: TGTGCCAGCAGTTGGGGGGTACCGGGACTAGCGGGAGGGCCGAGTCTGGAGACCCAGTACTTC
cdr3_aa: CASSWGVPGLAGGPSLETQYF

v_call: TRBV2
cdr3_length: 15
clone_size: NA
j_call: TRBJ1-1
d_call: NA
cdr3_nt: TGTGCCAGCAGCCGAGACGGGATTCCGAACACTGAAGCTTTCTTT
cdr3_aa: CASSRDGIPNTEAFF

v_call: TRBV18
cdr3_length: 15
clone_size: NA
j_call: TRBJ1-4
d_call: TRBD1
cdr3_nt: TGTGCCAGCTCACCCTCGGGACAGGGAGGAGAAAAACTGTTTTTT
cdr3_aa: CASSPSGQGGEKLFF

v_call: TRBV14
cdr3_length: 14
clone_size: NA
j_call: TRBJ1-1
d_call: TRBD1
cdr3_nt: TGTGCCAGCAGCCTCACAGGGGTTACGGCTGAAGCTTTCTTT
cdr3_aa: CASSLTGVTAEAFF

v_call: TRBV5-1
cdr3_length: 15
clone_size: NA
j_call: TRBJ2-1
d_call: TRBD1
cdr3_nt: TGCGCCAGCAGCTTGCGTCAGGGGGCAATGAATGAGCAGTTCTTC
cdr3_aa: CASSLRQGAMNEQFF

v_call: TRBV15
cdr3_length: 15
clone_size: NA
j_call: TRBJ2-5
d_call: NA
cdr3_nt: TGTGCCACCAGCAGAGACTCGTCGGTGAGGGAGACCCAGTACTTC
cdr3_aa: CATSRDSSVRETQYF

v_call: TRBV5-1
cdr3_length: 14
clone_size: NA
j_call: TRBJ1-4
d_call: TRBD1
cdr3_nt: TGCGCCAGCAGCCCGGGACAGGCTAATGAAAAACTGTTTTTT
cdr3_aa: CASSPGQANEKLFF

v_call: TRBV19
cdr3_length: 15
clone_size: NA
j_call: TRBJ2-7
d_call: NA
cdr3_nt: TGTGCCAGTAGTTTGGCCCACCGGGGTCTCTACGAGCAGTACTTC
cdr3_aa: CASSLAHRGLYEQYF

v_call: TRBV28
cdr3_length: 15
clone_size: NA
j_call: TRBJ2-7
d_call: TRBD1
cdr3_nt: TGTGCCAGCAGGCAGCCGGGACAGGGTTTCCACGAGCAGTACTTC
cdr3_aa: CASRQPGQGFHEQYF

v_call: TRBV19
cdr3_length: 13
clone_size: NA
j_call: TRBJ1-1
d_call: TRBD1
cdr3_nt: TGTGCCAGTAGTTCCGGACAGGGAAGGTCGGCTTTCTTT
cdr3_aa: CASSSGQGRSAFF

v_call: TRBV28
cdr3_length: 12
clone_size: NA
j_call: TRBJ2-7
d_call: NA
cdr3_nt: TGTGCCAGCAAAGGGGCCACCTACGAGCAGTACTTC
cdr3_aa: CASKGATYEQYF

v_call: TRBV28
cdr3_length: 13
clone_size: NA
j_call: TRBJ2-1
d_call: NA
cdr3_nt: TGTGCCAGCAGTTTCAACTACCGCAATGAGCAGTTCTTC
cdr3_aa: CASSFNYRNEQFF

v_call: TRBV28
cdr3_length: 16
clone_size: once
j_call: TRBJ2-1
d_call: TRBD2
cdr3_nt: TGTGCCAGCAGTCCCCTAGCGGGAAGATCCTACAATGAGCAGTTCTTC
cdr3_aa: CASSPLAGRSYNEQFF

v_call: TRBV27
cdr3_length: 16
clone_size: NA
j_call: TRBJ2-3
d_call: TRBD1
cdr3_nt: TGTGCCAGCAGTTTATCGAGCGGCAGGGGGCGAGATACGCAGTATTTT
cdr3_aa: CASSLSSGRGRDTQYF

v_call: TRBV4-1
cdr3_length: 19
clone_size: NA
j_call: TRBJ1-2
d_call: NA
cdr3_nt: TGCGCCAGCAGCCCCAAGTGGGTTGGGGGCCAGGGACTATCTTATGGCTACACCTTC
cdr3_aa: CASSPKWVGGQGLSYGYTF

v_call: TRBV28
cdr3_length: 15
clone_size: NA
j_call: TRBJ2-7
d_call: NA
cdr3_nt: TGTGCCAGCAGTCCGGGGTCTTACGCCGACTCCGAGCAGTACTTC
cdr3_aa: CASSPGSYADSEQYF

v_call: TRBV21-1
cdr3_length: 16
clone_size: once
j_call: TRBJ2-5
d_call: NA
cdr3_nt: TGTGCCAGCAGCAAAGTGGGGAGGGCCCCACAAGAGACCCAGTACTTC
cdr3_aa: CASSKVGRAPQETQYF

v_call: TRBV18
cdr3_length: 15
clone_size: NA
j_call: TRBJ2-7
d_call: NA
cdr3_nt: TGTGCCAGCTCACCCCGTGGGGGCCTCCCCTACGAGCAGTACTTC
cdr3_aa: CASSPRGGLPYEQYF

v_call: TRBV19
cdr3_length: 15
clone_size: NA
j_call: TRBJ2-5
d_call: TRBD2
cdr3_nt: TGTGCCAGTAGCACCATGGGCGGGAGGGCGGAGACCCAGTACTTC
cdr3_aa: CASSTMGGRAETQYF

v_call: TRBV5-4
cdr3_length: 15
clone_size: NA
j_call: TRBJ2-5
d_call: NA
cdr3_nt: TGTGCCAGCAGCTTTGAGGGACTGAGGCAAGAGACCCAGTACTTC
cdr3_aa: CASSFEGLRQETQYF

v_call: TRBV5-1
cdr3_length: 16
clone_size: NA
j_call: TRBJ2-1
d_call: TRBD2
cdr3_nt: TGCGCCAGCAGCTTAAGTAGCGGGAGATGGGGGGATGAGCAGTTCTTC
cdr3_aa: CASSLSSGRWGDEQFF

v_call: TRBV5-1
cdr3_length: 14
clone_size: NA
j_call: TRBJ1-1
d_call: TRBD1
cdr3_nt: TGCGCCAGCAGCTTCGACAGGGCCAACACTGAAGCTTTCTTT
cdr3_aa: CASSFDRANTEAFF

v_call: TRBV28
cdr3_length: 15
clone_size: NA
j_call: TRBJ2-3
d_call: NA
cdr3_nt: TGTGCCAGCAGTTTTACCCGACTGAGCACAGATACGCAGTATTTT
cdr3_aa: CASSFTRLSTDTQYF

v_call: TRBV2
cdr3_length: 17
clone_size: NA
j_call: TRBJ1-6
d_call: NA
cdr3_nt: TGTGCCAGCAGTGGGGGCATCGGGTCGTCCTATAATTCACCCCTCCACTTT
cdr3_aa: CASSGGIGSSYNSPLHF

v_call: TRBV7-9
cdr3_length: 16
clone_size: NA
j_call: TRBJ1-4
d_call: NA
cdr3_nt: TGTGCCAGCAGCTTGCCTAGTGGGGGGATAGATGAAAAACTGTTTTTT
cdr3_aa: CASSLPSGGIDEKLFF

v_call: TRBV5-1
cdr3_length: 14
clone_size: once
j_call: TRBJ2-6
d_call: NA
cdr3_nt: TGCGCCAGCAGAGACAGCTCTGGGGCCAACGTCCTGACTTTC
cdr3_aa: CASRDSSGANVLTF

v_call: TRBV19
cdr3_length: 18
clone_size: NA
j_call: TRBJ2-3
d_call: TRBD2
cdr3_nt: TGTGCCAGTAGTATATCCCCCAGCCGCGGGAGGGCCACAGATACGCAGTATTTT
cdr3_aa: CASSISPSRGRATDTQYF

v_call: TRBV4-1
cdr3_length: 20
clone_size: NA
j_call: TRBJ2-2
d_call: TRBD2
cdr3_nt: TGCGCCAGCAGCCAAGGAGGACGGGCTAGCGGGAGGGTTAACACCGGGGAGCTGTTTTTT
cdr3_aa: CASSQGGRASGRVNTGELFF

v_call: TRBV5-1
cdr3_length: 14
clone_size: NA
j_call: TRBJ2-7
d_call: NA
cdr3_nt: TGCGCCAGCAGCTTGACCGGGACTCCGTACGAGCAGTACTTC
cdr3_aa: CASSLTGTPYEQYF